The rows below give T cell receptor beta chains drawn from one sample of a study of blood T cell repertoires in COVID-19. Sequencing was performed with immunoSEQ multiplex PCR; in TCRdb, only in-frame clones are kept and a portion is missing. The table shows 150,000 or so clones, with around 80% occurring only once. Input material: PBMCs or T cells enriched from blood (not recorded which). Every receptor here comes from a man between 70 and 80 years old who had been exposed to COVID-19. Each CDR3 is given without its conserved first and last residue. The order of the fields is CDR3 length, V gene, J gene, CDR3 protein.

>9|TRBV6-1|TRBJ1-2
ASSDPGGYT
>14|TRBV9|TRBJ1-2
ASSGTGQVSFYGYT
>15|TRBV7-8|TRBJ1-2
ASSLAGRGRGPYGYT
>10|TRBV30|TRBJ1-4
AWSEPGKKLF
>11|TRBV12-3/TRBV12-4|TRBJ2-7
ASSLQGAHEQY
>14|TRBV7-2|TRBJ1-1
ASSTLIPGLNTEAF
>12|TRBV10-3|TRBJ2-7
AISETVAGVGEY
>12|TRBV7-6|TRBJ2-3
ASSLGQGVDTQY
>12|TRBV7-9|TRBJ1-5
ASSLPGANQPQH
>12|TRBV18|TRBJ2-7
ASSPGGLLYEQY
>14|TRBV5-4|TRBJ2-2
ASHSRAGRQAGELF
>13|TRBV2|TRBJ2-7
ASTRQGAKSYEQY
>14|TRBV5-6|TRBJ2-1
ASSLTTSGGYNEQF
>14|TRBV5-8|TRBJ2-3
ASSLKRQATSDTQY
>16|TRBV12-5|TRBJ2-2
ASGLAPTGGLSTGELF
>13|TRBV5-1|TRBJ2-2
ASSLSGGYTGELF
>12|TRBV7-7|TRBJ1-6
ASSADTLNSPLH
>13|TRBV27|TRBJ1-2
ASSFTGLSNYGYT
>12|TRBV7-9|TRBJ1-5
ASTNLEPGQPQH
>11|TRBV13|TRBJ2-7
ASSFGGSYEQY
>10|TRBV28|TRBJ2-7
ASSLVSLGLH
>13|TRBV5-4|TRBJ2-6
ASSPPRSGANVLT
>13|TRBV19|TRBJ1-5
ASSIGWGPDQPQH
>13|TRBV28|TRBJ2-7
ASSRTSGRSHEQY